This T cell receptor (beta chain) was profiled in a study of lymphopenia after photon versus proton radiotherapy. TCRdb's table, derived via immunoSEQ multiplex PCR, lists solely in-frame clones and lacks some. The sample lists about 19,000 clones, about 90% occurring once. Trimming pared 3 bases from V and 11 bases from J, leaving 16 bases between. The germline gives CDR1 SGHTA, CDR2 FQGNSA. CDR3 length: 13 amino acids. The sequencing used peripheral blood, collected from a patient treated with photon-based radiotherapy. The clonotype was recovered from a man between 60 and 75 years old with pancreatic cancer. The chain recombines TRBV7-2 with TRBJ1-1; D perhaps matches TRBD1 (6 bases). The CDR3 nucleotides read TGTGCCAGCAGCTTCACCCTCCAGGGGAGGGCTTTCTTT. The encoded protein is CASSFTLQGRAFF.